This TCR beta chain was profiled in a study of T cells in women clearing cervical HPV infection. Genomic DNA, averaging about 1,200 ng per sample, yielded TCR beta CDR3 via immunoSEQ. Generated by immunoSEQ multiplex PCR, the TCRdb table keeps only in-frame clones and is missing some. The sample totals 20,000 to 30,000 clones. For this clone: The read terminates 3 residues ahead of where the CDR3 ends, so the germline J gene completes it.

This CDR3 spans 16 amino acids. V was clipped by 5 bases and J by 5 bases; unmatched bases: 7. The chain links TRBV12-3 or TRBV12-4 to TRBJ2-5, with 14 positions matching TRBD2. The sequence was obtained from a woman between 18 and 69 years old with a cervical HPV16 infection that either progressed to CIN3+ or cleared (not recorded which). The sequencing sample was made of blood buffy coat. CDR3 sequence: CASSTGTSGSWETQYF. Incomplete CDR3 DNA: TGTGCCAGCAGTACCGGGACTAGCGGGAGTTGGGAGACC.